The rows below give T cell receptor beta chains drawn from one sample of a study of T cells expressing NK-cell markers. Reprocessing the 5' RACE reads, TCRdb reports a single entry for every CDR3 protein and omits DNA. The repertoire shows about 540,000 distinct CDR3 sequences; the top ten hold approximately 3.6%. The specimen was blood T cells: a sorted CD56 or NKG2C T cell subset, CD4+ or CD8+ T cells, or bulk PBMC T cells (not recorded which). These receptors all come from a man between 18 and 29 years old in good health. Both conserved end residues are part of each CDR3.

v_gene,j_gene,CDR3aa
TRBV12-3/TRBV12-4,TRBJ1-2,CASTSIHGYTF
TRBV20-1,TRBJ2-2,CSARTSGSYTGELFF
TRBV7-3,TRBJ2-1,CASSPKGRPAYNEQFF
TRBV24-1,TRBJ2-1,CATSDFGGRHEQFF
TRBV12-5,TRBJ2-2,CASGWRGGKLFAGELFF
TRBV18,TRBJ2-7,CASSPDRSYEQYF
TRBV20-1,TRBJ2-5,CSASSINLQETQYF
TRBV5-1,TRBJ2-2,CASSTTGTSGSTGSCFF
TRBV27,TRBJ2-7,CASSKFEGQGRSNEQYF
TRBV9,TRBJ1-4,CASSSPSPSTTNEKLFF
TRBV5-1,TRBJ2-1,CASNDAGRAVAAGEQFF
TRBV5-1,TRBJ1-2,CASSLGGHGVNYGYTF
TRBV7-6,TRBJ2-1,CASSSDRGSNEQFF
TRBV7-8,TRBJ2-3,CASSLFPTSGFTDTQYF
TRBV7-9,TRBJ2-1,CASSFPGQGTEQFF
TRBV7-2,TRBJ2-1,CASSSYGLRDEQFF
TRBV6-2/TRBV6-3,TRBJ2-7,CASSYRTSGAADSYEQYF
TRBV15,TRBJ1-5,CATSKGRGSNQPQHF
TRBV29-1,TRBJ2-7,CSVDASSGKQYF
TRBV7-8,TRBJ1-5,CASSGGDINQPQHF
TRBV19,TRBJ2-1,CASSLGGLAGVPNEQFF
TRBV12-3/TRBV12-4,TRBJ2-2,CASRGRYKTNTGELFF
TRBV3-1,TRBJ2-2,CASSRAGGMGTGELFF
TRBV5-1,TRBJ1-1,CASSLGQGWDTEAFF
TRBV12-3/TRBV12-4,TRBJ1-5,CASSLWRDQPQHF
TRBV28,TRBJ2-3,CASNIPRSTDTQYF
TRBV7-9,TRBJ2-2,CASQGGLNTGELFF
TRBV5-5,TRBJ2-5,CASSWRSSGRGPETQYF
TRBV6-4,TRBJ1-6,CASSELGRNNSPLHF
TRBV27,TRBJ1-3,CASSQDVSSGNTIYF
TRBV6-5,TRBJ2-1,CASSYTSGLNYNEQFF
TRBV12-3/TRBV12-4,TRBJ2-3,CASASQGDTQYF
TRBV12-3/TRBV12-4,TRBJ2-5,CASRSGTSLHLQETQYF
TRBV6-2/TRBV6-3,TRBJ2-5,CASKGTYGETQYF
TRBV12-3/TRBV12-4,TRBJ2-5,CASSLRDLETQYF
TRBV7-2,TRBJ2-3,CASSFRGRQEQYF
TRBV15,TRBJ2-1,CATSTRSPSGVYNEQFF
TRBV29-1,TRBJ2-1,CSVPRTSGRAGEQFF
TRBV19,TRBJ1-2,CASTPGQGSFGYTF
TRBV6-2/TRBV6-3,TRBJ2-4,CASSYSISGGEIQYF
TRBV7-2,TRBJ2-3,CASSSTAGALKRYF
TRBV5-1,TRBJ2-3,CASSSAGPWSTDTQYF
TRBV20-1,TRBJ2-7,CSARDPRRAVRDEQYF
TRBV5-1,TRBJ1-5,CASSLGGLVPGGDQPQHF
TRBV20-1,TRBJ1-4,CSAQQGANEKLFF
TRBV12-3/TRBV12-4,TRBJ1-5,CASSLQAGWSNQPQHF
TRBV28,TRBJ2-1,CASSPHLPGTSVAEQFF
TRBV20-1,TRBJ2-1,CSARDSSDYNEQFF
TRBV3-1,TRBJ2-4,CASSLSMARLAKNIQYF
TRBV4-1,TRBJ2-6,CASSQGSGRRSGANVLTF
TRBV20-1,TRBJ2-7,CSARQGSYEQYF
TRBV9,TRBJ1-5,CASSETGGAWQPQHF
TRBV10-3,TRBJ2-1,CAIAAGGTPVHEQFF